One TCR beta chain is described in this entry. The antigen is unknown. Only in-frame clones appear in the TCRdb table, and some are missing; sequencing was by immunoSEQ multiplex PCR. The sample includes tens of thousands of clones, around 90% of them seen just once. This CDR3 has 13 residues. V was cut by 4 bases and J by 9 bases, with 16 bases left in between. Germline-derived CDR1 and CDR2 are SQVTM and ANQGSEA. This entry belongs to a study of T cell responses to AZD1222 COVID-19 vaccine. Broader study findings: There were mostly white British donors and more females than males, and clonal diversity was possibly underestimated.

Sequences were derived from peripheral blood, sampled 28 days after the second AZD1222 dose. The genes are TRBV29-1 and TRBJ1-5, with D hard to call. The TCR originated in an adult who received the AZD1222 COVID-19 vaccine. CDR3 bases: TGCAGCGTTGTAACGGGCAGCGAAGGGCCCCAGCATTTT. Amino acid sequence: CSVVTGSEGPQHF.